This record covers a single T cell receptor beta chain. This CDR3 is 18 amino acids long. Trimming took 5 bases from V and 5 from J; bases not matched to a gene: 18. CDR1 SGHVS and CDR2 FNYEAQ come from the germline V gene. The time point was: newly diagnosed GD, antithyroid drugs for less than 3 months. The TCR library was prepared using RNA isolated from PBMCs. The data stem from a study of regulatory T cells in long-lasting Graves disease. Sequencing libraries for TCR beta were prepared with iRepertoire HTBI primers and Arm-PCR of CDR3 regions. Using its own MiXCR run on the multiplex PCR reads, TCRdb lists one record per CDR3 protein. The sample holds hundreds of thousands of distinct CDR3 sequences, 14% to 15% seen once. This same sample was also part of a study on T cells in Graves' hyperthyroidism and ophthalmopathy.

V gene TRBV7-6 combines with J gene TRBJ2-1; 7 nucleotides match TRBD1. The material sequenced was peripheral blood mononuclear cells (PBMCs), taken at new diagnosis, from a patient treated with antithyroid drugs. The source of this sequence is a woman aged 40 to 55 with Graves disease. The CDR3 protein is CASSQGPFTGVRNNEQFF. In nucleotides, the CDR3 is TGTGCCAGCAGCCAAGGCCCCTTTACAGGGGTCAGGAACAATGAGCAGTTCTTC.